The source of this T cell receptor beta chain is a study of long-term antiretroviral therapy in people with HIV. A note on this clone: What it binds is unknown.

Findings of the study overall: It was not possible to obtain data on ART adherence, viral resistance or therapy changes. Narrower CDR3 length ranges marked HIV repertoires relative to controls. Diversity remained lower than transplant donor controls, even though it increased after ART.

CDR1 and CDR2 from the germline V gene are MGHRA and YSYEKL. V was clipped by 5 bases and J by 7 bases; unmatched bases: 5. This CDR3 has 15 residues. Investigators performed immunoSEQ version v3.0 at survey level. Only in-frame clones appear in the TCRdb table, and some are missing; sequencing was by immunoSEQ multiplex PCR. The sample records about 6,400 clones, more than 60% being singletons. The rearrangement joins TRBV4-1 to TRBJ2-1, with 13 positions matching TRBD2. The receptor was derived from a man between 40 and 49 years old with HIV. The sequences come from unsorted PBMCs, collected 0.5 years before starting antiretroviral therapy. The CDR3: CASSATSGGANEQFF. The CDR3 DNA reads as TGCGCCAGCAGCGCCACTAGCGGGGGGGCGAATGAGCAGTTCTTC.